What follows are 15 T cell receptor beta chains derived from one specimen sequenced in a study of blood T cell repertoires in COVID-19. Produced via immunoSEQ multiplex PCR; TCRdb's table is partial and in-frame only. The top ten hold around 2.6% of the sample, which has over 250,000 clones, 90% seen once. The specimen sequenced was PBMCs or T cells enriched from blood (not recorded which). The receptors here all came from a man in his fifties or sixties who had recovered from COVID-19.

The rearrangement joins TRBV5-1 to TRBJ1-1, with D perhaps TRBD1 (6 bases). Trimming left V 6 bases short and J 5 bases short, with 17 bases between. The CDR3 runs 14 residues. Germline V gives CDR1 SGHRS, CDR2 YFSETQ. Here the CDR3 reads CASTLAGAGTEAFF. DNA for the CDR3: TGCGCCAGCACATTAGCAGGGGCTGGGACTGAAGCTTTCTTT.

The genes are TRBV27 and TRBJ2-1, with D possibly being TRBD2 (5 bases). Germline-derived CDR1 and CDR2 are MNHEY and SMNVEV (reference sequence). The CDR3 is made up of 14 amino acids. Trimming cost V 6 bases and J 9 bases, with 18 bases left between them. The CDR3: CASSPDGGGSEQFF. The CDR3 nucleotides read TGTGCCAGCAGCCCGGACGGAGGAGGTAGTGAGCAGTTCTTC.

The chain employs TRBV4-3 and TRBJ1-6; 7 bases align to TRBD1. J gave up 7 bases and V 0 bases, and 12 bases lay outside the gene matches. The CDR3 is made up of 18 amino acids. The germline V gene encodes CDR1 LGHNA and CDR2 YSLEER. For the CDR3, the DNA is TGCGCCAGCAGCCAAGATTATGTGTGGGGGACAGACAATTCACCCCTCCACTTT. The encoded protein is CASSQDYVWGTDNSPLHF.

This chain connects TRBV3-1 (or the pseudogene TRBV3-2) to TRBJ1-6; D gene uncertain. CDR3 length: 14 residues. V shed 1 base and J shed 7 bases, with 8 bases lying between them. Germline values: CDR1 LGHDT, CDR2 YNNKEL (reference sequence). The CDR3: CASSQVTSNSPLHF. CDR3 nucleotide sequence: TGTGCCAGCAGCCAAGTGACATCCAATTCACCCCTCCACTTT.

In this sample, this clone is medium-sized. This chain connects TRBV30 to TRBJ1-1; TRBD1 might be the D (6 bases). Trimming took 0 bases from V and 6 from J, leaving 11 bases between them. The CDR3 loop spans 13 amino acids. Germline V gene data show CDR1 as GTSNPN and CDR2 as SVGIG (reference sequence). CDR3 sequence reads: CAWSVQGWAEAFF. The CDR3 DNA sequence: TGTGCCTGGAGTGTACAGGGTTGGGCTGAAGCTTTCTTT.

V is TRBV27 and J is TRBJ1-5, with 7 bases identical to TRBD1. The CDR3 contains 16 residues. Per the germline V gene, CDR1 is MNHEY and CDR2 is SMNVEV (reference sequence). The ends lost 1 base at V and 3 bases at J; junction bases unmatched: 6. DNA of the CDR3: TGTGCCAGCAGTTTATGGTCAGGGGGTTTCAATCAGCCCCAGCATTTT. Residues: CASSLWSGGFNQPQHF.

This clone was counted at least ten times. The chain has TRBV11-3 and TRBJ1-1; 7 bases line up with TRBD1. Germline loops: CDR1 SGHNT, CDR2 YENEEA. The V gene end was trimmed by 4 bases and the J gene end by 11 bases; junction bases not matched to a gene: 13. This CDR3 region has 14 residues. CDR3 nucleotide sequence: TGTGCCAGCAGCTCCCTCCGCCTTGGACAGGAGGCTTTCTTT. Its protein product is CASSSLRLGQEAFF.

V usage is TRBV5-5 and J usage is TRBJ1-1; tentatively, D is TRBD1 (6 bases). Germline loops: CDR1 SGHKS, CDR2 YYEKEE (reference sequence). This CDR3 region has 14 residues. V was shortened by 0 bases and J by 1 base, with 7 bases between the two germline ends. CDR3 amino acids: CASSLGTANTEAFF. For the CDR3, the DNA is TGTGCCAGCAGCTTGGGGACAGCGAACACTGAAGCTTTCTTT.

The CDR3 region is CASSLVEQVMDTEAFF. As DNA, the CDR3 is TGCGCCAGCAGCCTGGTGGAACAGGTGATGGACACTGAAGCTTTCTTT. The chain is built from TRBV5-1 and TRBJ1-1; a weak D match, TRBD1 (5 bases). There are 16 residues in the CDR3. Germline V CDR1 and CDR2: SGHRS, YFSETQ. V dropped 4 bases and J dropped 3 bases, with 19 bases sitting between them.

This chain's CDR3 is CATSTRGAWTEAFF. The CDR3, as DNA: TGTGCCACCAGCACCCGAGGAGCTTGGACTGAAGCTTTCTTT. The chain links TRBV15 to TRBJ1-1; D is ambiguous. V dropped 4 bases and J dropped 5 bases, with 14 bases sitting between them. This CDR3 region has 14 residues. CDR1 is LNHNV, CDR2 YYDKDF, per germline (reference sequence).

This rearrangement joins TRBV27 to TRBJ2-1; D perhaps matches TRBD2 (6 bases). This CDR3 has 15 amino acids. Between the trimmed V and J ends, which lost 6 bases and 2 bases, there was a span of 14 bases. Germline-derived CDR1 and CDR2 are MNHEY and SMNVEV (reference sequence). In nucleotides, the CDR3 is TGTGCCAGCAGCCCCGGGACTCAACCCTACAATGAGCAGTTCTTC. Translation: CASSPGTQPYNEQFF.

The chain recombines TRBV11-2 with TRBJ2-7; D is undetermined. From germline, CDR1 is SGHAT and CDR2 FQNNGV. The CDR3 is 16 residues long. The ends were cut back, 1 base at V and 0 bases at J, with 13 bases in the middle. The CDR3, as DNA: TGTGCCAGCAGCTTAGGAATGGCCTCTAGCTCCTACGAGCAGTACTTC. It encodes CASSLGMASSSYEQYF.

The gene calls are TRBV12-3 or TRBV12-4 and TRBJ2-4; the match to TRBD1 covers 8 bases. V lost 6 bases and J lost 7; bases outside the gene matches: 5. CDR3 length equals 13 residues. The CDR3 sequence is CASRTGQGNIQYF. DNA for the CDR3: TGTGCCAGCAGGACAGGACAGGGCAACATTCAGTACTTC.

The chain is built from TRBV10-3 and TRBJ2-2; D remains ambiguous. Per the germline V gene, CDR1 is ENHRY and CDR2 is SYGVKD. Trimming took off 0 bases at V and 2 bases at J, with 10 bases between the two ends. The CDR3 extends over 16 amino acids. The CDR3 protein is CAISESPVRNTGELFF. The CDR3 DNA reads TGTGCCATCAGTGAGTCCCCGGTGCGAAACACCGGGGAGCTGTTTTTT.

This chain connects TRBV7-9 to TRBJ2-5, with 12 bases that match TRBD2. The V gene end was trimmed by 6 bases and the J gene end by 5 bases; junction bases not matched to a gene: 7. From germline, CDR1 is SEHNR and CDR2 FQNEAQ (reference sequence). The CDR3 extends over 15 amino acids. CDR3 protein: CASSPTTSGSETQYF. CDR3 nucleotides: TGTGCCAGCAGTCCAACGACTAGCGGGAGTGAGACCCAGTACTTC. Looking up the rest from reference TRBV7-9 and TRBJ2-5 gives the full variable domain: DTGVSQNPRHKITKRGQNVTFRCDPISEHNRLYWYRQTLGQGPEFLTYFQNEAQLEKSRLLSDRFSAERPKGSFSTLEIQRTEQGDSAMYLCASSPTTSGSETQYFGPGTRLLVL.